This T cell receptor (beta chain) was captured in a study of cytotoxic CD8 clonotypes in ibrutinib-treated CLL. Study details: Researchers reported about a dozen relapsed/refractory and about 15 treatment-naive patients, fewer than 18 of them IGHV unmutated. Following a median approximately twelve months of treatment, with a range of 6 to 36, response samples were taken. Patients attained some 25 partial and 2 complete responses; at median around 70 months, about 15 remained remitted while about twelve progressed.

TCRdb keeps only in-frame clones here, not all; method: immunoSEQ multiplex PCR. Here the sample spans approximately 320,000 clones, over 55% being singletons. This clone was recorded only once. Trimming cost V 6 bases and J 8 bases, with 10 bases left between them. The CDR3 extends over 12 amino acids. CDR1 is MDHEN, CDR2 SYDVKM, per germline. Sequences were derived from PBMCs, sampled after 36 months of ibrutinib treatment. This chain links TRBV28 with TRBJ1-4; D is unclear. The clonotype comes from a human donor with chronic lymphocytic leukemia. CDR3 loop: CASSRTVEKLFF. The CDR3 DNA sequence: TGTGCCAGCAGCCGGACTGTGGAAAAACTGTTTTTT.